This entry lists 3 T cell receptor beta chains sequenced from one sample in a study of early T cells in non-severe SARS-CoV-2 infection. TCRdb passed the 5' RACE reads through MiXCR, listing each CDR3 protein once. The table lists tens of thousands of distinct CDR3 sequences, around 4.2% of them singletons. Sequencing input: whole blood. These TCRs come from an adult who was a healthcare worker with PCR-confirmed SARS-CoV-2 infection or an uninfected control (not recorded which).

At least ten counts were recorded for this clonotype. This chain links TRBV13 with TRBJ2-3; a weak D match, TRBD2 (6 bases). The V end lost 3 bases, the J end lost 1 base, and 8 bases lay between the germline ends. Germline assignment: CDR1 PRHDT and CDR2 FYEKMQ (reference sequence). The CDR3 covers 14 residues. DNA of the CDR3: TGTGCCAGCAGCTTGCGGGAACGCACAGATACGCAGTATTTT. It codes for CASSLRERTDTQYF.

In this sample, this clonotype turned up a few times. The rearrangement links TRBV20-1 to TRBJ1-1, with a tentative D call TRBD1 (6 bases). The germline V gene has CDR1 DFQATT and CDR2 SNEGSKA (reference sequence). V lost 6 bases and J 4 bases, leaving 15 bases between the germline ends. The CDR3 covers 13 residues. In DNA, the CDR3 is TGCAGTGCGACAAGACAGGTGGCCACTGAAGCTTTCTTT. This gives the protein CSATRQVATEAFF.

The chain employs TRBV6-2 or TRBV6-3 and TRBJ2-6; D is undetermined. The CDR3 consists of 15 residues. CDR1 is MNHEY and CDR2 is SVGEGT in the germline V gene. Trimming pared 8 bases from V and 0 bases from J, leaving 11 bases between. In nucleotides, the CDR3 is TGTGCCAGCGCCCCCTACAGCTCTGGGGCCAACGTCCTGACTTTC. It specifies CASAPYSSGANVLTF.